This T cell receptor beta chain stems from a study of read filtering for tumor transcriptome and immune sequencing. The CDR3 contains 16 residues. The germline V and J ends were trimmed by 5 bases and 3 bases, with 17 bases remaining between them. Germline CDR1 and CDR2: MNHEY and SVGEGT. The library was built from around 400 ng RNA with molecular barcoded adaptors for alpha/delta and beta/gamma chains. MiXCR, run by TCRdb on the reads, gives a single entry per CDR3 protein. In the table there are approximately 150,000 distinct CDR3 sequences, less than 15% of which are singletons. Sequencing was performed on a population of CD138-negative cells sorted from bone marrow. This sequence originates from a donor aged 40 or over with multiple myeloma. The rearrangement joins TRBV6-2 or TRBV6-3 to TRBJ1-5, with D perhaps TRBD1 (6 bases). CDR3 nucleotides: TGTGCCAGCAGTGACCCCCACAGGGATTACAATCAGCCCCAGCATTTT. It translates to CASSDPHRDYNQPQHF.